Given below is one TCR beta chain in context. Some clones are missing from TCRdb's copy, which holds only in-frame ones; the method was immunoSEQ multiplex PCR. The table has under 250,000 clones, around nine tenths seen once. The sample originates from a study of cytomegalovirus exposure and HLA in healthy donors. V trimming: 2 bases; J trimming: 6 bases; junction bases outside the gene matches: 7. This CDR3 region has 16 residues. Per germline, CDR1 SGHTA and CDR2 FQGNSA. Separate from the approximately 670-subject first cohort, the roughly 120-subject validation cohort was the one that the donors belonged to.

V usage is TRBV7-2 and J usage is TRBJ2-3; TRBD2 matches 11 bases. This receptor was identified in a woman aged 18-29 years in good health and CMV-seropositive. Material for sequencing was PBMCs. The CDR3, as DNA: TGTGCCAGCAGCTTACGACTAGCGGGACCATCGGATACGCAGTATTTT. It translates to CASSLRLAGPSDTQYF.